The 17 T cell receptor beta chains given below trace back to one sample, sequenced in a study of identical twins. MiXCR was run by TCRdb on the 5' RACE reads, yielding one entry per CDR3 protein. This sample yields 600,000 to 800,000 distinct CDR3 sequences, of which 21% are seen a single time; 4% to 4.5% belongs to the top ten. These data are also associated with another study on T cells expressing NK-cell markers.

Sequencing was carried out using PBMCs. These receptors came from a woman between 18 and 30 years old in good health.

The chain couples TRBV5-4 to TRBJ2-1, with D uncertain. The CDR3 consists of 14 residues. The V end lost 1 base, the J end lost 5 bases, and 10 bases lay between the germline ends. Germline assignment: CDR1 SGHNT and CDR2 YYREEE (reference sequence). CDR3 DNA sequence: TGTGCCAGCAGCTTGATGTTGGGTAACAATGAGCAGTTCTTC. Residues: CASSLMLGNNEQFF.

The genes are TRBV20-1 and TRBJ2-1; 7 bases align to TRBD1. The CDR3 loop spans 15 amino acids. V lost 1 base and J lost 5; bases outside the gene matches: 8. Germline CDR1 reads DFQATT; CDR2 reads SNEGSKA (reference sequence). For the CDR3, the DNA is TGCAGTGCTAGAGCAGGGGGTGGCACAGACAATGAGCAGTTCTTC. Protein sequence: CSARAGGGTDNEQFF.

This clonotype was counted a few times. This chain joins TRBV5-5 and TRBJ2-5, with D perhaps TRBD2 (6 bases). The CDR3 totals 14 residues. V lost 0 bases and J 4 bases, leaving 10 bases between the germline ends. Germline V CDR1 and CDR2: SGHKS, YYEKEE (reference sequence). Here the CDR3 reads CASSLGEVRETQYF. The CDR3, as DNA: TGTGCCAGCAGCTTGGGGGAGGTTCGAGAGACCCAGTACTTC.

V usage is TRBV7-2 and J usage is TRBJ2-3; D unclear. CDR1 and CDR2 from the germline V gene are SGHTA and FQGNSA. Trimming pared 0 bases from V and 4 bases from J, leaving 11 bases between. The CDR3 is 15 amino acids. In DNA form, the CDR3 reads TGTGCCAGCAGCTTAGCTATGGCCTCTCCAGATACGCAGTATTTT. Its translation is CASSLAMASPDTQYF.

This clonotype was counted a few times. The chain combines TRBV6-5 with TRBJ2-5; D remains unclear. Germline V CDR1 and CDR2: MNHEY, SVGAGI. The CDR3 is 13 residues long. Trimming cost V 4 bases and J 6 bases, with 12 bases left between them. In DNA, the CDR3 is TGTGCCAGCAGTTCCCCCGCCTCGAAGACCCAGTACTTC. Its protein is CASSSPASKTQYF.

The rearrangement joins TRBV29-1 to TRBJ2-6, with D tentatively TRBD1 (5 bases). The CDR3 has 14 residues. Germline assignment: CDR1 SQVTM and CDR2 ANQGSEA. V was clipped by 4 bases and J by 0 bases, with 7 bases between them. CDR3 nucleotides: TGCAGCGTTGTAACAGGCTCTGGGGCCAACGTCCTGACTTTC. It encodes CSVVTGSGANVLTF.

This clonotype was seen a handful of times. V gene TRBV12-3 or TRBV12-4 combines with J gene TRBJ2-1, with TRBD1 identical over 9 bases. This CDR3 comprises 15 residues. The V and J ends lost 6 bases and 2 bases, in that order; junction bases with no gene match: 5. CDR3 amino acids: CASSQRQGAYNEQFF. The CDR3 region has the DNA TGTGCCAGCAGCCAACGACAGGGGGCCTACAATGAGCAGTTCTTC.

The chain combines TRBV5-6 with TRBJ1-6; D remains ambiguous. Trimming removed 1 base at V and 9 bases at J, with 5 bases between. Germline loops: CDR1 SGHDT, CDR2 YYEEEE. This CDR3 has 12 amino acids. The CDR3: CASSLMGSPLHF. The CDR3, as DNA: TGTGCCAGCAGCTTGATGGGTTCACCCCTCCACTTT.

The V gene is TRBV18, the J gene TRBJ2-7; tentative D call: TRBD2 (6 bases). This CDR3 is built from 12 residues. Trimming cost V 3 bases and J 5 bases, with 8 bases left between them. Germline lookup yields CDR1 KGHSH and CDR2 LQKENI. Here the CDR3 DNA reads TGTGCCAGCTCACCGCGCGGGAACGAGCAGTACTTC. Translating gives CASSPRGNEQYF.

The chain recombines TRBV11-1 with TRBJ2-7; 8 positions agree with TRBD2. The V and J ends lost 5 bases and 3 bases, in that order; junction bases with no gene match: 18. The CDR3 runs to 18 residues. Germline values: CDR1 SGHAT, CDR2 FQDESV (reference sequence). The CDR3 DNA reads as TGTGCCAGCAGCAGGTCCAGGGGTAGCACTAGCGGATACTACGAGCAGTACTTC. Protein: CASSRSRGSTSGYYEQYF.

The chain recombines TRBV20-1 with TRBJ2-7, with 7 nucleotides matching TRBD1. The CDR3 extends over 14 amino acids. Looked up from germline, CDR1 is DFQATT and CDR2 is SNEGSKA (reference sequence). Germline trimming cut 5 bases from V and 0 bases from J; bases unmatched to any gene: 7. CDR3 DNA sequence: TGCAGTGCTCGGACGGACAGGACCTCCTACGAGCAGTACTTC. Translation: CSARTDRTSYEQYF.

A single count supports this clonotype. The chain uses TRBV9 and TRBJ2-5, with D perhaps TRBD2 (6 bases). V lost 1 base and J lost 4, with 14 bases in between. The CDR3 length is 15 residues. The germline V gene encodes CDR1 SGDLS and CDR2 YYNGEE. The CDR3 nucleotides are TGTGCCAGCAGCGTAAGGGCTAGCGATGGAGAGACCCAGTACTTC. Translated, it gives CASSVRASDGETQYF.

The table lists this clonotype with many counts. The V call is TRBV12-3 or TRBV12-4, the J call TRBJ2-6; D call uncertain. The CDR3 is made up of 14 amino acids. Trimming cost V 7 bases and J 5 bases, with 12 bases left between them. CDR3 bases: TGTGCCAGCACCCTATACGGCCGGGCCAACGTCCTGACTTTC. This encodes CASTLYGRANVLTF.

V gene TRBV20-1 combines with J gene TRBJ2-1; D might be TRBD2 (5 bases). Trimming removed 2 bases from V and 10 bases from J, with 21 bases in between. This CDR3 is built from 15 residues. Germline assignment: CDR1 DFQATT and CDR2 SNEGSKA (reference sequence). The CDR3 DNA sequence: TGCAGTGCTAGATACCTGGGATCTACGACGGGAGAGCAGTTCTTC. As protein: CSARYLGSTTGEQFF.

This clonotype was counted between two and nine times. The chain carries TRBV7-9 and TRBJ2-7; TRBD1 or TRBD2 may be the D gene (6 bases each). CDR1 is SEHNR and CDR2 is FQNEAQ in the germline V gene (reference sequence). CDR3 length equals 15 residues. Trimming shortened V by 5 bases and J by 0 bases, and 14 bases separated the two germline ends. The CDR3 bases are TGTGCCAGCAGCCTAGGGGGGCATCGCTCCTACGAGCAGTACTTC. Residues: CASSLGGHRSYEQYF.

This chain joins TRBV27 and TRBJ2-7; D is ambiguous. The CDR3 sequence is 14 residues long. CDR1 and CDR2 from the germline V gene are MNHEY and SMNVEV (reference sequence). V was shortened by 6 bases and J by 2 bases, with 14 bases between the two germline ends. The CDR3 bases are TGTGCCAGCAGCCCCCTGGCGGAAGCCTACGAGCAGTACTTC. Protein product: CASSPLAEAYEQYF.

This clonotype was recorded at least ten times. J is TRBJ1-2 and V is TRBV7-2; D is ambiguous. The CDR3 has 13 residues. V gave up 3 bases and J gave up 3 bases, with 8 bases separating them. Germline lookup yields CDR1 SGHTA and CDR2 FQGNSA. CDR3: CASSFGFYYGYTF. Here the CDR3 DNA reads TGTGCCAGCAGCTTCGGTTTTTACTATGGCTACACCTTC.